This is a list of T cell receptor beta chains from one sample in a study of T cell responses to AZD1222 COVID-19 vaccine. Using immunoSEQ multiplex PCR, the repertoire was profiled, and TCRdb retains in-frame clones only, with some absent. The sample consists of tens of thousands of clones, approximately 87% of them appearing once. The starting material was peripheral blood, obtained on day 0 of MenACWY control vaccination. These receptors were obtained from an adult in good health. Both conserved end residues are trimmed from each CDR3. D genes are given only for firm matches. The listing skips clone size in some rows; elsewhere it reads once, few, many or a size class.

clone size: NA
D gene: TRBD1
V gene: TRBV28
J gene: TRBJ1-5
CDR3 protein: ASSLGVDRAQH

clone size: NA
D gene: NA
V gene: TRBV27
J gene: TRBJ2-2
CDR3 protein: ASSFFKGGELF

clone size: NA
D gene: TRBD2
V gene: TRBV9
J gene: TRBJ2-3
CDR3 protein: ASSVGGREEDTQY

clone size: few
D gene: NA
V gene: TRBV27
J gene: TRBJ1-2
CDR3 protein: ASSLFSSWPEGGYT

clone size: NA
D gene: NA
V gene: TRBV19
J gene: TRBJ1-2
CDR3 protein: ASSTTAYYGYT

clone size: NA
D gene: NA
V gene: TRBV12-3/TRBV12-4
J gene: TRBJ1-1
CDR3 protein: ASSYPNTEAF

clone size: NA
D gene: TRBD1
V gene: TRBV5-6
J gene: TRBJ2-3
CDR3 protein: ASSPGTGISTDTQY

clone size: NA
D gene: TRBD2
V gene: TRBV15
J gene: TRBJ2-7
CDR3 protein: ATSWRGGSYEQY

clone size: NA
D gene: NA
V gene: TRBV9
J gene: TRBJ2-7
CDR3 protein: ASSVAPGQFSSSYEQY

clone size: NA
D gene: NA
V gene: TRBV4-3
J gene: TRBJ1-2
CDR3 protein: ASSQDQSRGYGYT

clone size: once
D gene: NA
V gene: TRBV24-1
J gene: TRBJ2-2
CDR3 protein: ATGGYQGTGELF

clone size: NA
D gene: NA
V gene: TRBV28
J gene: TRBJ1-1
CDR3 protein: ASGTGVEAF

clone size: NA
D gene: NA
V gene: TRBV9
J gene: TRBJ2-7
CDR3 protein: ASSVATNAEAYEQY

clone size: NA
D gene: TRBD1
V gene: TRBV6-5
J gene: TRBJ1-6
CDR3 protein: ASSYSTGLGNSPLH

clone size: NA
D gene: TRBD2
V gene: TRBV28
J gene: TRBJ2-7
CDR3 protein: ASSLTGGFREQY

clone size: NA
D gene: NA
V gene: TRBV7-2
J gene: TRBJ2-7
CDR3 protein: ASSFPNSYEQY

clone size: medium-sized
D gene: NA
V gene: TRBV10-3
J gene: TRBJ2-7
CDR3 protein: AISDWGRTHEQY

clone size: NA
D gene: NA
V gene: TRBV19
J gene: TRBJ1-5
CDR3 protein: ASSIGDGPHLNQPQH

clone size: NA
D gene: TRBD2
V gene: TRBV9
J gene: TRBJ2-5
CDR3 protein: ASSVRLAGDETQY

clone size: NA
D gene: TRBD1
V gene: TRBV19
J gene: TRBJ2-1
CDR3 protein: ASSLITGTGDNEQF

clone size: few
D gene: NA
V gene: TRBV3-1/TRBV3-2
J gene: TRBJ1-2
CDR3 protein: ASSQRDGYT

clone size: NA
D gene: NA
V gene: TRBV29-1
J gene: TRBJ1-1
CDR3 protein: GTLNTEAF

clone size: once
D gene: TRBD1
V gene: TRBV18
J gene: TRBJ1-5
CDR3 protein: ASSPGQGAYGNQPQH

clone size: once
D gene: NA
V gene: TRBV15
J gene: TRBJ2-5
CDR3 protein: ATSRVRAGETQY

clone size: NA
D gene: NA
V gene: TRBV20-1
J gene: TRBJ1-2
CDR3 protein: SAIEGMSYGYT

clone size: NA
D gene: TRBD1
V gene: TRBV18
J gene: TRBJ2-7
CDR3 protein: ASSPNFFARTGAYEQY

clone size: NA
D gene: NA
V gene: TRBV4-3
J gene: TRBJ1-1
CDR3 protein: ASSQDPWTFMNTEAF

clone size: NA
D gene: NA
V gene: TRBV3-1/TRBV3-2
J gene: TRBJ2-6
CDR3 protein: ASSPLRSGANVLT

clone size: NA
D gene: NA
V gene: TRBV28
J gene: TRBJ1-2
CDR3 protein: ASSWGDFGYT

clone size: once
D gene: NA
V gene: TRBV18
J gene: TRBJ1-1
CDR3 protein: ASSLGTPMNTEAF

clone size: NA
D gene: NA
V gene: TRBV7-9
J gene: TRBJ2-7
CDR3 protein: ASSPDVGYEQY

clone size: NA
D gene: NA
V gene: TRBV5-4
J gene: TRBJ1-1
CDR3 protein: ASSLELVGTEAF

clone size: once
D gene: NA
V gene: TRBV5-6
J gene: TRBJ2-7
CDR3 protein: ASSVGRHYEQY

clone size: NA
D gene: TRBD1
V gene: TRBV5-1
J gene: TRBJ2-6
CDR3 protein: ASGSRTGGGSGANVLT

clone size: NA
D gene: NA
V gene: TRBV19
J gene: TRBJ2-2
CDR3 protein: ASRDGHLIGTGELF

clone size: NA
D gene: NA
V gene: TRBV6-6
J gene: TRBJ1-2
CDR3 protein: ASSYNREGGGYT

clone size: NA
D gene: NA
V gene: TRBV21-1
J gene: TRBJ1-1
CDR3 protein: ASSKGGRGDSEAF

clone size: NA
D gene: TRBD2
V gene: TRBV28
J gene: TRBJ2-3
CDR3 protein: ASNPGLAGGGDTQY

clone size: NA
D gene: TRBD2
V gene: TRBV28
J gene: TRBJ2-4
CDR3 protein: ASSFRGLAQNIQY

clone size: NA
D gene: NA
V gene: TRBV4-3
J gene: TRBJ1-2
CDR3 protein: ASSQWGGSNYGYT

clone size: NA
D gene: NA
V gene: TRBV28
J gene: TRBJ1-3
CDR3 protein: ASLPRGAGGNTIY

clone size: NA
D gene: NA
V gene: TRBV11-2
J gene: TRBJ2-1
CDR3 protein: ASSPSLYYNEQF

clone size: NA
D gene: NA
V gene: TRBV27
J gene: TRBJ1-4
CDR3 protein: ASSLMRERRTNEKLF

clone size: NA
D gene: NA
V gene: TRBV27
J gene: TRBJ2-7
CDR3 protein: ASSARRALGGEQY

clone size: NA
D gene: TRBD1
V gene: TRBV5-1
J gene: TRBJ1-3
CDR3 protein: ASSLEFGTGGNTIY

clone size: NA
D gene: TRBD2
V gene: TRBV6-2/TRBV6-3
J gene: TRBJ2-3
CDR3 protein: ASSYAARGGRKTDTQY

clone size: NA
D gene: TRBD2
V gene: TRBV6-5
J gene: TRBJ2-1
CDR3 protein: ASRTSGRARNEQF

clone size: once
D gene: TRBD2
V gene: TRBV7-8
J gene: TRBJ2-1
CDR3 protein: ASSSPTSGTSGSYNEQF

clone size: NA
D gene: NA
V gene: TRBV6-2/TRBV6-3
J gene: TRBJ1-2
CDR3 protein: ASSRLLIGGGYGYT

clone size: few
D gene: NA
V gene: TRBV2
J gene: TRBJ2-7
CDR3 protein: ASTGQRAYEQY

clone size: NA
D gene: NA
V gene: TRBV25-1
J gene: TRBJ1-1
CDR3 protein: ATRVGNTEAF

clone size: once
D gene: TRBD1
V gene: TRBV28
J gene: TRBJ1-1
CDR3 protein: ASSPFRQGTEAF

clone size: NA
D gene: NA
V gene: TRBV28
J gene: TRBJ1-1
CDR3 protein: ASSPGTVNTEAF

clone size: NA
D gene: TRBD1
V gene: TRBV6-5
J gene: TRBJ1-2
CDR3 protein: ASSYSSGQGYGYT